The 31 T cell receptor beta chains below were found in one sample sequenced in a study of beta chain features in type 1 diabetes. Isolated RNA was reverse transcribed in full, so expressed TCRB transcripts were sequenced. TCRdb's copy holds only in-frame clones and misses some; the assay was immunoSEQ multiplex PCR. The data contain about 210,000 clones, approximately 10% of them singletons. The sequenced sample was central memory CD4+ T cells from blood. The receptors were gathered from a man aged 18 to 29 in good health.

The chain combines TRBV6-6 with TRBJ2-3; perhaps TRBD2 as D (6 bases). Germline V lookup: CDR1 MNHNY, CDR2 SVGAGI (reference sequence). V lost 2 bases and J 5 bases, leaving 8 bases between the germline ends. This CDR3 is built from 13 residues. The CDR3 spells CASSYGREDTQYF. Here the CDR3 DNA reads TGTGCCAGCAGTTACGGGCGGGAAGATACGCAGTATTTT.

The chain carries TRBV6-1 and TRBJ2-7, with TRBD1 matching over 7 bases. This CDR3 comprises 14 residues. V gave up 5 bases and J gave up 3 bases; unmatched junction bases: 7. Germline-derived CDR1 and CDR2 are MNHNS and SASEGT. The CDR3 DNA reads TGTGCCAGCAGTCCCGACAGGGTTCTCTACGAGCAGTACTTC. Amino acid sequence: CASSPDRVLYEQYF.

In the case of this clone: This CDR3 is also generated by other DNA sequences in the sample. The V call is TRBV29-1, the J call TRBJ2-7, with D perhaps given as TRBD1 or TRBD2 (5 bases each). Trimming removed 8 bases at V and 1 base at J, with 12 bases between. The CDR3 sequence is 12 residues long. The germline gives CDR1 SQVTM, CDR2 ANQGSEA. This chain's CDR3 is CSIRDPSYEQYF. DNA of the CDR3: TGCAGCATCCGGGACCCATCCTACGAGCAGTACTTC.

Points on this clone: The same CDR3 is also encoded by other DNA sequences in this sample. The chain has TRBV30 and TRBJ2-5; 14 nucleotides line up with TRBD2. V shed 5 bases and J 4 bases; nucleotides not matched to a gene: 15. The germline V gene encodes CDR1 GTSNPN and CDR2 SVGIG (reference sequence). CDR3 size: 18 residues. The CDR3 region is CAWRRGRRLAGGGETQYF. CDR3 DNA sequence: TGTGCCTGGCGGAGGGGGCGTCGACTAGCGGGAGGGGGAGAGACCCAGTACTTC.

The chain is built from TRBV5-6 and TRBJ2-1; 13 bases fit TRBD2. Germline CDR1 is SGHDT and CDR2 is YYEEEE. V was pared by 4 bases and J by 9 bases, with 4 bases of the junction left unmatched. The CDR3 contains 14 residues. CDR3 amino acids: CASSIGLAGAEQFF. CDR3 coding DNA: TGTGCCAGCAGCATTGGACTAGCGGGAGCTGAGCAGTTCTTC.

This rearrangement joins TRBV4-1 to TRBJ1-2, with D perhaps matching TRBD1 (6 bases). The CDR3 consists of 13 residues. Trimming removed 4 bases at V and 3 bases at J, with 9 bases between. CDR1 and CDR2 from the germline V gene are MGHRA and YSYEKL. The CDR3: CASSRGQHYGYTF. CDR3 in DNA: TGCGCCAGCAGCCGAGGACAGCACTATGGCTACACCTTC.

The chain combines TRBV29-1 with TRBJ2-3, with D perhaps TRBD2 (6 bases). The CDR3 runs to 12 residues. CDR1 SQVTM and CDR2 ANQGSEA come from the germline V gene. The germline V and J ends were trimmed by 4 bases and 4 bases, with 9 bases remaining between them. CDR3 residues: CSVGWGADTQYF. The CDR3 DNA reads as TGCAGCGTTGGATGGGGGGCAGATACGCAGTATTTT.

The chain uses TRBV30 and TRBJ2-3; D is undetermined. CDR3 length: 12 residues. CDR1 is GTSNPN, CDR2 SVGIG, per germline (reference sequence). Trimming cost V 5 bases and J 2 bases, with 8 bases left between them. Written as DNA, the CDR3 is TGTGCCTGGTCCGAGAACACAGATACGCAGTATTTT. It is translated as CAWSENTDTQYF.

This clone was observed a few times. This chain uses TRBV19 with TRBJ2-1, with D possibly TRBD1 on 5 matching bases. The germline V gene encodes CDR1 LNHDA and CDR2 SQIVND (reference sequence). Trimming stripped 5 bases from V and 3 bases from J, with 17 bases between. CDR3 size: 16 residues. This CDR3 reads CASSPFIGQIYNEQFF. The CDR3, as DNA: TGTGCCAGTAGTCCCTTTATCGGACAAATCTACAATGAGCAGTTCTTC. Variable domain in full (rest from reference TRBV19 and TRBJ2-1): DGGITQSPKYLFRKEGQNVTLSCEQNLNHDAMYWYRQDPGQGLRLIYYSQIVNDFQKGDIAEGYSVSREKKESFPLTVTSAQKNPTAFYLCASSPFIGQIYNEQFFGPGTRLTVL.

The table lists this clone with a few counts. The V gene is TRBV5-1, the J gene TRBJ2-6; D not resolved. This CDR3 contains 13 residues. The germline CDR1 and CDR2 sequences are SGHRS and YFSETQ. The ends were cut back, 6 bases at V and 4 bases at J, with 8 bases in the middle. The CDR3 reads CASTVDGANVLTF. The CDR3 DNA is TGCGCCAGCACAGTAGACGGGGCCAACGTCCTGACTTTC.

The chain joins TRBV6-5 to TRBJ1-2; TRBD1 matches at 9 bases. The CDR3 covers 14 residues. V trimming: 5 bases; J trimming: 4 bases; junction bases outside the gene matches: 5. Germline loops: CDR1 MNHEY, CDR2 SVGAGI. DNA of the CDR3: TGTGCCAGCAGTCCTACAGGGGGCGGCTATGGCTACACCTTC. This translates into CASSPTGGGYGYTF.

This clone was seen a few times. Here the CDR3 DNA reads TGTGCCAGCAGTTTATGGAGTACGGGAGGGTCCTACAATGAGCAGTTCTTC. It encodes CASSLWSTGGSYNEQFF. The V call is TRBV27, the J call TRBJ2-1; TRBD2 matches at 8 bases. CDR1 and CDR2 (germline): MNHEY, SMNVEV (reference sequence). CDR3 length: 17 residues. With 1 base clipped from V and 1 base from J, the junction kept 6 bases outside the gene matches.

This clone appeared a few times. The genes are TRBV4-3 and TRBJ1-2; D remains ambiguous. This CDR3 is 13 amino acids long. With 0 bases removed from V and 3 bases from J, the gap between germline ends came to 5 bases. Germline-derived CDR1 and CDR2 are LGHNA and YSLEER. DNA for the CDR3: TGCGCCAGCAGCCAAGATGAGGACTATGGCTACACCTTC. Its translation is CASSQDEDYGYTF.

This clone has just a few counts. The chain is built from TRBV25-1 and TRBJ2-1, with 7 bases lining up with TRBD2. This CDR3 has 17 amino acids. Trimming cost V 1 base and J 3 bases; bases outside gene matches: 9. CDR1 and CDR2 from the germline V gene are MGHDK and SYGVNS. CDR3 loop: CASSEFMGEGNYNEQFF. The CDR3 coding sequence is TGTGCCAGCAGTGAATTCATGGGGGAGGGAAACTACAATGAGCAGTTCTTC.

The chain uses TRBV7-8 and TRBJ2-7; no definite D call. V lost 1 base and J 6 bases, leaving 19 bases between the germline ends. Germline values: CDR1 SGHVS, CDR2 FQNEAQ. The CDR3 spans 16 residues. CDR3: CASSLVEAYRSGEQYF. CDR3 DNA: TGTGCCAGCAGCTTAGTAGAGGCCTACCGCTCCGGCGAGCAGTACTTC.

The chain combines TRBV5-4 with TRBJ2-3; 7 positions match TRBD2. Trimming cost V 4 bases and J 3 bases; bases outside gene matches: 11. Germline-derived CDR1 and CDR2 are SGHNT and YYREEE (reference sequence). CDR3 length: 16 amino acids. In nucleotides, the CDR3 is TGTGCCAGCAGCCTGGACGGCGGGAGATGGACAGATACGCAGTATTTT. This encodes CASSLDGGRWTDTQYF. Combining the CDR3 with reference TRBV5-4 and TRBJ2-3 gives the whole variable domain ETGVTQSPTHLIKTRGQQVTLRCSSQSGHNTVSWYQQALGQGPQFIFQYYREEENGRGNFPPRFSGLQFPNYSSELNVNALELDDSALYLCASSLDGGRWTDTQYFGPGTRLTVL.

This clone was seen a handful of times. The chain employs TRBV28 and TRBJ2-7; the match to TRBD2 covers 7 bases. The CDR3 covers 16 residues. With V trimmed by 4 bases and J by 0 bases, 9 bases remained unmatched. The V gene's germline CDR1 is MDHEN and CDR2 SYDVKM. The CDR3 loop reads CASSSPPGGSSYEQYF. CDR3 in DNA: TGTGCCAGCAGTTCGCCTCCCGGCGGGAGCTCCTACGAGCAGTACTTC.

This chain links TRBV18 with TRBJ2-7; 8 bases fit TRBD2. CDR1 KGHSH and CDR2 LQKENI come from the germline V gene. V was pared by 5 bases and J by 0 bases, with 6 bases of the junction left unmatched. CDR3 length: 15 residues. The CDR3 loop is CASSEYSGTSYEQYF. In nucleotides, the CDR3 is TGTGCCAGCTCAGAGTATAGCGGGACCTCCTACGAGCAGTACTTC.

This clone came up a few times. The chain combines TRBV5-6 with TRBJ1-5; 7 nucleotides match TRBD1. CDR1 and CDR2 (germline): SGHDT, YYEEEE. The CDR3 has 18 residues. The V and J ends lost 1 base and 0 bases, in that order; junction bases with no gene match: 10. Here the CDR3 reads CASSLTSAGGNSNQPQHF. The CDR3 nucleotides read TGTGCCAGCAGCTTGACATCCGCAGGGGGAAATAGCAATCAGCCCCAGCATTTT. Full variable domain (remainder filled in from reference TRBV5-6 and TRBJ1-5): DAGVTQSPTHLIKTRGQQVTLRCSPKSGHDTVSWYQQALGQGPQFIFQYYEEEERQRGNFPDRFSGHQFPNYSSELNVNALLLGDSALYLCASSLTSAGGNSNQPQHFGDGTRLSIL.

The V gene is TRBV6-5, the J gene TRBJ2-1; the D is unclear. The CDR3 extends over 13 amino acids. Germline CDR1 is MNHEY and CDR2 is SVGAGI. Trimming stripped 8 bases from V and 6 bases from J, with 14 bases between. In nucleotides, the CDR3 is TGTGCCAGCTCAAGGCTCGGGCCCAATGAGCAGTTCTTC. Translated, it gives CASSRLGPNEQFF.

The chain is built from TRBV7-9 and TRBJ2-4, with 11 bases matching TRBD2. The CDR3 runs 16 residues. V gave up 5 bases and J gave up 0 bases; unmatched junction bases: 3. Germline V gives CDR1 SEHNR, CDR2 FQNEAQ (reference sequence). The CDR3, as DNA: TGTGCCAGCAGCCCACTAGCGGGGGTAGCCAAAAACATTCAGTACTTC. It codes for CASSPLAGVAKNIQYF.

CDR3 residues: CASSRGNRETQYF. The CDR3 nucleotides are TGTGCCAGCAGCCGCGGGAATCGTGAGACCCAGTACTTC. The genes are TRBV7-3 and TRBJ2-5; TRBD2 might be the D (6 bases). CDR1 and CDR2 from the germline V gene are SGHTA and FQGTGA. V lost 5 bases and J lost 5, with 12 bases in between. CDR3 size: 13 residues. Full variable domain (rest looked up from reference TRBV7-3 and TRBJ2-5): GAGVSQTPSNKVTEKGKYVELRCDPISGHTALYWYRQSLGQGPEFLIYFQGTGAADDSGLPNDRFFAVRPEGSVSTLKIQRTERGDSAVYLCASSRGNRETQYFGPGTRLLVL.

The genes are TRBV29-1 and TRBJ1-1; D gene unclear. The CDR3 covers 16 residues. Per the germline V gene, CDR1 is SQVTM and CDR2 is ANQGSEA. Trimming left V 0 bases short and J 0 bases short, with 14 bases between. CDR3 DNA sequence: TGCAGCGTTGAAGATCGAGGATCTACCATGAACACTGAAGCTTTCTTT. Its protein product is CSVEDRGSTMNTEAFF.

This chain joins TRBV6-4 and TRBJ2-3; no reliable D call. V was pared by 4 bases and J by 6 bases, with 20 bases between. There are 16 residues in the CDR3. Germline V lookup: CDR1 MRHNA, CDR2 SNTAGT. The CDR3 region has the DNA TGTGCCAGCAGTGCCCACCCCCGGATGGGCCCCGATACGCAGTATTTT. It translates to CASSAHPRMGPDTQYF.

This clone appeared a few times. The gene calls are TRBV6-4 and TRBJ2-5; 13 bases match TRBD2. Germline lookup yields CDR1 MRHNA and CDR2 SNTAGT. The V segment lost 2 bases and the J segment 4 bases; nucleotides outside the gene matches: 7. The CDR3 consists of 17 residues. The CDR3 sequence is CASSDQTSGRAPETQYF. In nucleotides, the CDR3 is TGTGCCAGCAGTGACCAAACTAGCGGGAGGGCTCCAGAGACCCAGTACTTC.

The chain is built from TRBV2 and TRBJ1-1; D unresolved. The CDR3 consists of 11 residues. The germline V and J ends were trimmed by 7 bases and 8 bases, with 11 bases remaining between them. Germline CDR1 is SNHLY and CDR2 is FYNNEI. The CDR3 here is CASTPLGEAFF. The CDR3 nucleotides are TGTGCCAGCACCCCTTTGGGCGAAGCTTTCTTT.

This clone was found many times. The chain employs TRBV10-3 and TRBJ2-1; 15 positions match TRBD2. The germline V gene encodes CDR1 ENHRY and CDR2 SYGVKD. The CDR3 has 14 residues. After removal of 7 bases from V and 8 bases from J, the junction contained 3 bases not matched to a gene. This CDR3 is CAIMRTSGRDEQFF. CDR3 bases: TGTGCCATCATGCGGACTAGCGGGAGGGATGAGCAGTTCTTC.

The rearrangement uses TRBV27 and TRBJ2-3; 8 bases agree with TRBD1. J gave up 5 bases and V 6 bases, and 4 bases lay outside the gene matches. There are 13 residues in the CDR3. Germline CDR1 reads MNHEY; CDR2 reads SMNVEV (reference sequence). CDR3 protein: CASSSRGLDTQYF. The CDR3 DNA reads TGTGCCAGCAGCAGCAGGGGGCTAGATACGCAGTATTTT.

There are many counts of this clone. The chain links TRBV18 to TRBJ2-1; TRBD2 matches 7 bases. J gave up 9 bases and V 6 bases, and 17 bases lay outside the gene matches. The CDR3 consists of 16 residues. The germline CDR1 and CDR2 sequences are KGHSH and LQKENI. The CDR3 nucleotides are TGTGCCAGCTCCCTCAAGGTTGGCGGGAGCAATCGTGAGCAGTTCTTC. The encoded protein is CASSLKVGGSNREQFF.

This clone was recorded many times. J is TRBJ2-1 and V is TRBV9; D remains ambiguous. Germline CDR1 and CDR2: SGDLS and YYNGEE. The CDR3 covers 16 residues. V was trimmed by 4 bases and J by 0 bases, leaving 14 bases between them. CDR3 sequence (DNA): TGTGCCAGCAGCCCGTTTGGCGGTGGCTCCTACAATGAGCAGTTCTTC. Amino acids: CASSPFGGGSYNEQFF. Supplemented by reference TRBV9 and TRBJ2-1, the full variable domain reads DSGVTQTPKHLITATGQRVTLRCSPRSGDLSVYWYQQSLDQGLQFLIQYYNGEERAKGNILERFSAQQFPDLHSELNLSSLELGDSALYFCASSPFGGGSYNEQFFGPGTRLTVL.

This clone was counted between two and nine times. The chain has TRBV18 and TRBJ2-7; 12 bases are shared with TRBD1. V gave up 3 bases and J gave up 5 bases; unmatched junction bases: 8. CDR1 is KGHSH, CDR2 LQKENI, per germline. The CDR3 is made up of 16 amino acids. The CDR3 DNA is TGTGCCAGCTCACCGAGAAAGGGACAGGGGGCTCACGAGCAGTACTTC. Translating gives CASSPRKGQGAHEQYF. The full variable domain, rest sourced from reference TRBV18 and TRBJ2-7, is NAGVMQNPRHLVRRRGQEARLRCSPMKGHSHVYWYRQLPEEGLKFMVYLQKENIIDESGMPKERFSAEFPKEGPSILRIQQVVRGDSAAYFCASSPRKGQGAHEQYFGPGTRLTVT.